These 17 T cell receptor beta chains were sequenced from one sample in a study of CD8 T cells in Susac syndrome. Random hexamers primed reverse transcription of about 0.45 to 1 ug RNA. One entry per CDR3 protein, called by TCRdb with MiXCR from the immunoSEQ multiplex PCR reads. There are about 110,000 distinct CDR3 sequences in the sample; roughly 96% occur only once, and more than 0.08% lies in the top ten. The sample consisted of CD4+ T cells from PBMCs. All receptors derive from a human donor in good health.

Written as DNA, the CDR3 is TGTGCCAGCAGTCAGGGCGGGGGGGCGTATGAGCAGTTCTTC. It specifies CASSQGGGAYEQFF. V is TRBV25-1 and J is TRBJ2-1; 9 positions match TRBD2. This CDR3 has 14 amino acids. The J segment lost 8 bases and the V segment lost 5 bases, leaving 7 bases of the junction unmatched. Looked up from germline, CDR1 is MGHDK and CDR2 is SYGVNS.

The chain joins TRBV18 to TRBJ1-5; 10 bases map to TRBD1. The CDR3 runs 15 residues. CDR1 and CDR2 (germline): KGHSH, LQKENI. The J segment lost 6 bases and the V segment lost 4 bases, leaving 6 bases of the junction unmatched. CDR3 sequence: CASSLGTGESQPQHF. The CDR3 nucleotides read TGTGCCAGCTCACTCGGGACAGGGGAGTCTCAGCCCCAGCATTTT.

This rearrangement joins TRBV30 to TRBJ1-6, with 7 bases lining up with TRBD1. The V and J ends lost 8 bases and 8 bases, in that order; junction bases with no gene match: 9. The V gene's germline CDR1 is GTSNPN and CDR2 SVGIG (reference sequence). This CDR3 has 13 residues. The CDR3 here is CAARDSNHSPLHF. DNA for the CDR3: TGTGCCGCCCGGGACAGCAATCATTCACCCCTCCACTTT.

V is TRBV29-1 and J is TRBJ1-1; tentative D call: TRBD1 (5 bases). This CDR3 has 13 residues. The V end was cut by 5 bases, the J end by 1 base, with 11 bases between. Per the germline V gene, CDR1 is SQVTM and CDR2 is ANQGSEA. This CDR3 reads CSVFAGGNTEAFF. The CDR3 region has the DNA TGCAGCGTTTTTGCGGGGGGGAACACTGAAGCTTTCTTT. Full variable domain (missing parts from reference TRBV29-1 and TRBJ1-1): SAVISQKPSRDICQRGTSLTIQCQVDSQVTMMFWYRQQPGQSLTLIATANQGSEATYESGFVIDKFPISRPNLTFSTLTVSNMSPEDSSIYLCSVFAGGNTEAFFGQGTRLTVV.

This chain links TRBV24-1 with TRBJ2-5, with D possibly being TRBD2 (5 bases). The CDR3 runs to 15 residues. V was trimmed by 2 bases and J by 5 bases, leaving 14 bases between them. Germline CDR1 is KGHDR and CDR2 is SFDVKD. CDR3 sequence reads: CATSDSRGSGETQYF. The CDR3 DNA sequence: TGTGCCACCAGTGATTCGCGCGGGTCAGGCGAGACCCAGTACTTC.

The chain has TRBV29-1 and TRBJ2-7, with 7 bases that match TRBD2. Germline CDR1 reads SQVTM; CDR2 reads ANQGSEA. Germline trimming cut 3 bases from V and 6 bases from J; bases unmatched to any gene: 11. The CDR3 totals 14 residues. CDR3 nucleotides: TGCAGCGTTGAGAGGGCTGGGAGGGGCTCCGAGCAGTACTTC. Translating it yields CSVERAGRGSEQYF.

CDR3 coding DNA: TGTGCCAGCAGCGTAGGAGGAGGTAAACAGGGATGTGTTTCACCCCTCCACTTT. This sequence encodes CASSVGGGKQGCVSPLHF. The V call is TRBV9, the J call TRBJ1-6; tentatively, D is TRBD1 (6 bases). There are 18 residues in the CDR3. Trimming stripped 0 bases from V and 9 bases from J, with 22 bases between. Germline V gene sequence: CDR1 SGDLS, CDR2 YYNGEE.

The J gene is TRBJ2-1, the V gene TRBV5-1, with D tentatively TRBD1 (6 bases). This CDR3 contains 17 residues. V was cut by 0 bases and J by 2 bases, with 15 bases left in between. Germline V gives CDR1 SGHRS, CDR2 YFSETQ. CDR3 residues: CASSLEVGGFPYNEQFF. CDR3 DNA: TGCGCCAGCAGCTTGGAGGTTGGGGGCTTCCCCTACAATGAGCAGTTCTTC.

The chain recombines TRBV29-1 with TRBJ2-5; TRBD1 agrees at 7 bases. CDR1 is SQVTM, CDR2 ANQGSEA, per germline. Losses at the gene ends were 7 bases for V and 5 bases for J; bases not matched to a gene: 10. CDR3 length: 13 residues. The CDR3 region has the DNA TGCAGCGGGGCGACGACAGGGTATGAGACCCAGTACTTC. It yields the protein CSGATTGYETQYF. The full variable domain, its missing parts supplied by reference TRBV29-1 and TRBJ2-5, is SAVISQKPSRDICQRGTSLTIQCQVDSQVTMMFWYRQQPGQSLTLIATANQGSEATYESGFVIDKFPISRPNLTFSTLTVSNMSPEDSSIYLCSGATTGYETQYFGPGTRLLVL.

This rearrangement joins TRBV25-1 to TRBJ1-2; TRBD1 is a possible D gene (6 bases). The germline gives CDR1 MGHDK, CDR2 SYGVNS. This CDR3 is built from 14 residues. Trimming stripped 5 bases from V and 7 bases from J, with 17 bases between. The CDR3: CASSSRGTYGGYTF. CDR3 DNA sequence: TGTGCCAGCAGTTCACGAGGGACATATGGTGGCTACACCTTC.

The gene calls are TRBV7-9 and TRBJ2-5; no firm D call. Germline V gene data show CDR1 as SEHNR and CDR2 as FQNEAQ (reference sequence). The CDR3 loop spans 15 amino acids. Trimming took 1 base from V and 5 from J, leaving 14 bases between them. For the CDR3, the DNA is TGTGCCAGCAGCTTAGATCGCCAGTCCTGGGAGACCCAGTACTTC. Its protein product is CASSLDRQSWETQYF.

This clonotype was detected once. The gene calls are TRBV29-1 and TRBJ1-1; possibly TRBD1 for D (5 bases). Germline V CDR1 and CDR2: SQVTM, ANQGSEA. This CDR3 comprises 13 residues. CDR3 in amino acids: CRTSQGMNTEAFF. For the CDR3, the DNA is TGCAGGACGTCGCAGGGAATGAACACTGAAGCTTTCTTT. The complete variable domain, with remaining parts taken from reference TRBV29-1 and TRBJ1-1, reads SAVISQKPSRDICQRGTSLTIQCQVDSQVTMMFWYRQQPGQSLTLIATANQGSEATYESGFVIDKFPISRPNLTFSTLTVSNMSPEDSSIYLCRTSQGMNTEAFFGQGTRLTVV.

The V call is TRBV7-9, the J call TRBJ1-5; no clear D. The V end lost 5 bases, the J end lost 0 bases, and 11 bases lay between the germline ends. CDR3 length equals 15 residues. The germline CDR1 and CDR2 sequences are SEHNR and FQNEAQ (reference sequence). The CDR3 DNA reads TGTGCCAGCAGCCCTCCGGGAGCTAGCAATCAGCCCCAGCATTTT. Translation: CASSPPGASNQPQHF.

This chain links TRBV5-4 with TRBJ2-1, with 16 bases identical to TRBD2. CDR1 is SGHNT, CDR2 YYREEE, per germline (reference sequence). With 0 bases clipped from V and 4 bases from J, the junction kept 4 bases outside the gene matches. The CDR3 totals 18 residues. CDR3 region: CASSLVGLAGGLYNEQFF. The DNA for the CDR3 is TGTGCCAGCAGCTTGGTGGGACTAGCGGGGGGGCTGTACAATGAGCAGTTCTTC. Full variable domain (outside the CDR3, taken from reference TRBV5-4 and TRBJ2-1): ETGVTQSPTHLIKTRGQQVTLRCSSQSGHNTVSWYQQALGQGPQFIFQYYREEENGRGNFPPRFSGLQFPNYSSELNVNALELDDSALYLCASSLVGLAGGLYNEQFFGPGTRLTVL.

This chain uses TRBV4-3 with TRBJ2-1; 9 bases match TRBD2. This CDR3 has 16 residues. The V segment lost 0 bases and the J segment 5 bases; nucleotides outside the gene matches: 5. Germline CDR1 LGHNA, CDR2 YSLEER. DNA of the CDR3: TGCGCCAGCAGCCAAGATAAGGCTAGCGGGGACAATGAGCAGTTCTTC. It yields the protein CASSQDKASGDNEQFF.

The chain combines TRBV23-1 with TRBJ1-4; TRBD1 matches 7 bases. TRBV23-1 is noted as an ORF with a role that remains uncertain. J gave up 10 bases and V 3 bases, and 17 bases lay outside the gene matches. The CDR3 has 17 residues. CDR3 region: CASSHPEDRRCVAKLFF. CDR3 nucleotide sequence: TGCGCCAGCAGTCACCCCGAGGACAGGCGTTGCGTTGCAAAACTGTTTTTT.

This sequence joins TRBV5-4 and TRBJ2-5; TRBD2 matches at 13 bases. The germline CDR1 and CDR2 sequences are SGHNT and YYREEE (reference sequence). Trimming removed 6 bases from V and 2 bases from J; junction bases left unmatched: 7. The CDR3 is 16 residues long. This CDR3 is CASTIRLAGGQETQYF. The CDR3 coding sequence is TGTGCCAGCACCATAAGACTAGCGGGGGGACAAGAGACCCAGTACTTC.